A selection of T cell receptor beta chains follows, all from one sample in a study of blood T cell repertoires in COVID-19. Using immunoSEQ multiplex PCR, the repertoire was profiled, and TCRdb retains in-frame clones only, with some absent. Of roughly 86,000 clones in the sample, about three quarters are singletons; the top ten hold about 8.1%. Specimen: peripheral blood. Receptors were obtained from a man aged 45 to 65 who had recovered from COVID-19. CDR3s include the opening cysteine and the closing phenylalanine or tryptophan. D genes are given only for firm matches.

D gene: NA; J gene: TRBJ2-7; V gene: TRBV20-1; CDR3 DNA: TGCAGTGCTAACAGCTACGAGCAGTACTTC; CDR3 protein: CSANSYEQYF
D gene: NA; J gene: TRBJ1-6; V gene: TRBV7-8; CDR3 DNA: TGTGCCAGCAGCTTAGCTCGGAGCTCCTATAATTCACCCCTCCACTTT; CDR3 protein: CASSLARSSYNSPLHF
D gene: TRBD1; J gene: TRBJ2-4; V gene: TRBV4-3; CDR3 DNA: TGCGCCAGCAGCCCGGGACAGGGTAACATTCAGTACTTC; CDR3 protein: CASSPGQGNIQYF
D gene: NA; J gene: TRBJ2-1; V gene: TRBV6-2/TRBV6-3; CDR3 DNA: TGTGCCAGCAGTGGAGGATTTTGGCCCAATGAGCAGTTCTTC; CDR3 protein: CASSGGFWPNEQFF
D gene: TRBD1; J gene: TRBJ1-1; V gene: TRBV7-9; CDR3 DNA: TGTGCCAGCAGCTTAGCGACCAAACAGGGGGTGGAGACTGAAGCTTTCTTT; CDR3 protein: CASSLATKQGVETEAFF
D gene: TRBD2; J gene: TRBJ2-1; V gene: TRBV27; CDR3 DNA: TGTGCCAGCAGTCACACCCGGACTAGCCGTAACAATGAGCAGTTCTTC; CDR3 protein: CASSHTRTSRNNEQFF
D gene: TRBD1; J gene: TRBJ1-5; V gene: TRBV19; CDR3 DNA: TGTGCCAGTTGGACAGGTCGGGACCAGCCCCAGCATTTT; CDR3 protein: CASWTGRDQPQHF
D gene: TRBD1; J gene: TRBJ2-3; V gene: TRBV11-2; CDR3 DNA: TGTGCCAGCAGCGCCCGGGACAGGGCCCCGCAGTATTTT; CDR3 protein: CASSARDRAPQYF
D gene: NA; J gene: TRBJ2-7; V gene: TRBV5-6; CDR3 DNA: TGTGCCAGCAGCTTGATCGTATCCTCCTACGAGCAGTACTTC; CDR3 protein: CASSLIVSSYEQYF
D gene: TRBD2; J gene: TRBJ2-7; V gene: TRBV6-2/TRBV6-3; CDR3 DNA: TGTGCCAGCAGCCCTGGAGGGACGGGACTAGCGGGGGACGAGCAGTACTTC; CDR3 protein: CASSPGGTGLAGDEQYF
D gene: NA; J gene: TRBJ2-3; V gene: TRBV5-1; CDR3 DNA: TGCGCCAGCAGCTTGGAAGGACTGACAGATACGCAGTATTTT; CDR3 protein: CASSLEGLTDTQYF
D gene: NA; J gene: TRBJ1-2; V gene: TRBV4-2; CDR3 DNA: TGTGCCAGCAGCCAAGGGACGGGAAACTATGGCTACACCTTC; CDR3 protein: CASSQGTGNYGYTF
D gene: NA; J gene: TRBJ2-2; V gene: TRBV28; CDR3 DNA: TGTGCCAGCGGAAAACGGAGCCCCGGGGAGCTGTTTTTT; CDR3 protein: CASGKRSPGELFF
D gene: NA; J gene: TRBJ1-5; V gene: TRBV2; CDR3 DNA: TGTGCCAGCAGTGTGGACAGTAGCAATCAGCCCCAGCATTTT; CDR3 protein: CASSVDSSNQPQHF
D gene: NA; J gene: TRBJ2-7; V gene: TRBV19; CDR3 DNA: TGTGCCAGTAGTATAGTTAGCTTTGCCTACGAGCAGTACTTC; CDR3 protein: CASSIVSFAYEQYF